The present T cell receptor beta chain was sequenced within a study of OX40 agonist ivuxolimab in advanced cancers. On the study more broadly: It was permissible to have had prior anti-PD-1, anti-PD-L1 or anti-CTLA-4 therapy, and about 40% had some.

TCRdb's copy holds only in-frame clones and misses some; the assay was immunoSEQ multiplex PCR. Of around 81,000 clones in the sample, roughly 80% are singletons; the top ten hold 6.6%. The CDR3 consists of 14 residues. Unmatched junction bases numbered 9, after V lost 6 bases and J lost 6 bases. Germline CDR1 and CDR2: WSHSY and SAAADI. The sequence came from an adult with an advanced solid tumor such as melanoma, head and neck, liver or kidney cancer. V usage is TRBV10-2 and J usage is TRBJ1-2; 8 positions agree with TRBD1. The sequences come from CD4+ or CD8+ T cells sorted from blood, collected in a trial of the OX40 agonist ivuxolimab. The CDR3 loop reads CASRQNGQGHGYTF. The CDR3 region has the DNA TGCGCCAGCAGACAAAATGGACAGGGCCATGGCTACACCTTC.